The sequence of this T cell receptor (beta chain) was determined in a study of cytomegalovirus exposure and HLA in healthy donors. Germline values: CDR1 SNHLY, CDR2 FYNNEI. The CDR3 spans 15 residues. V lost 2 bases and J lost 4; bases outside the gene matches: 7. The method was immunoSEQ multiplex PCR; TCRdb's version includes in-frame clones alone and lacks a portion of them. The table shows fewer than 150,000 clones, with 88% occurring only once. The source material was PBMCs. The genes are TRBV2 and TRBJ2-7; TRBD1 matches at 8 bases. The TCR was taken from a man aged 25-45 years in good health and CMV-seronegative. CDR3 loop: CASSERQGALYEQYF. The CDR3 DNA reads TGTGCCAGCAGTGAACGGCAGGGGGCCTTGTACGAGCAGTACTTC. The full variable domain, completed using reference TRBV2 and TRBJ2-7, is EPEVTQTPSHQVTQMGQEVILRCVPISNHLYFYWYRQILGQKVEFLVSFYNNEISEKSEIFDDQFSVERPDGSNFTLKIRSTKLEDSAMYFCASSERQGALYEQYFGPGTRLTVT.